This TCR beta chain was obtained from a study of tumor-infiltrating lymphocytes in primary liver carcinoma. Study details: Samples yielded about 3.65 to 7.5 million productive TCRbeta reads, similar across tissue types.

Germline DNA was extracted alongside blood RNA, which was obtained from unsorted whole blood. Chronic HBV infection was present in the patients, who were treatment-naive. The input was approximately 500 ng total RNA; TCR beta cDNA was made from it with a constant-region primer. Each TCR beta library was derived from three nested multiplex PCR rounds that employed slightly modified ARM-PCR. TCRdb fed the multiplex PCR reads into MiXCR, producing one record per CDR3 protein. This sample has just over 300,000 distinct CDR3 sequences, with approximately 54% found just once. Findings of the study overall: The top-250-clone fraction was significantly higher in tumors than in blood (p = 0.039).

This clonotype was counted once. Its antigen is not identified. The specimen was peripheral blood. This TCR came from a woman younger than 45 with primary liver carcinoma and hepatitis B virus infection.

The CDR3 DNA reads as TGTGCCAGCCGCCAGCAGGGGGCTAACACCGGGGAGCTGTTTTTT. The encoded protein is CASRQQGANTGELFF. V gene TRBV28 combines with J gene TRBJ2-2; 8 nucleotides line up with TRBD1. Germline CDR1 reads MDHEN; CDR2 reads SYDVKM. The V gene end was trimmed by 8 bases and the J gene end by 2 bases; junction bases not matched to a gene: 7. The CDR3 loop spans 15 amino acids.